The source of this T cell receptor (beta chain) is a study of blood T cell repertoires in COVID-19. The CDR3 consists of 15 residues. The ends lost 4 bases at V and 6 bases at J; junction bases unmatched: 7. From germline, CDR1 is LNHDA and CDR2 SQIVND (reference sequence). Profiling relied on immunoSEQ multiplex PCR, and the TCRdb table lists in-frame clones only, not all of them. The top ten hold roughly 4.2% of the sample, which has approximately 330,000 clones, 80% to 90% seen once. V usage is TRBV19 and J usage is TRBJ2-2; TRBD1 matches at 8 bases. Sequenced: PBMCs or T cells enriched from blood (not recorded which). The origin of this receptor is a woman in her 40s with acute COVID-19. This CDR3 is CASSTGGKVPGELFF. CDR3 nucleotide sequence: TGTGCCAGTAGTACAGGGGGCAAAGTTCCCGGGGAGCTGTTTTTT.